This passage covers 25 T cell receptor beta chains from one sample sequenced in a study of T-cell reconstitution after alpha-beta-depleted transplantation in children. Unique molecular identifiers were incorporated into the prepared TCRbeta library. MiXCR, run by TCRdb on the PCR reads, gives a single entry per CDR3 protein. The repertoire includes fewer than 400,000 distinct CDR3 sequences, around 20% of them detected once, and roughly 9.7% sits in the top ten. The specimen was PBMCs, mostly from graft donor cells, collected 180 days after TCRalphabeta/CD19-depleted stem cell transplant. Receptors originate from a male patient younger than 18 who had a stem cell transplant for acute lymphoblastic leukemia, so the T cells may come from the graft donor.

This clonotype has only one observation. This chain links TRBV30 with TRBJ2-1; a weak D match, TRBD2 (5 bases). V was cut by 3 bases and J by 6 bases, with 12 bases left in between. Germline V gene lookup returns CDR1 GTSNPN and CDR2 SVGIG (reference sequence). This CDR3 spans 13 amino acids. The CDR3 reads CAWSSVAFNEQFF. In nucleotides, the CDR3 is TGTGCCTGGAGCAGCGTAGCGTTCAATGAGCAGTTCTTC.

The chain is built from TRBV12-3 or TRBV12-4 and TRBJ2-5; D gene uncertain. This CDR3 is 17 amino acids long. The V and J ends lost 5 bases and 2 bases respectively, with 21 bases between them. The CDR3 loop reads CASSPARALGKQETQYF. The CDR3 DNA is TGTGCCAGCAGTCCCGCCCGAGCTCTAGGAAAACAAGAGACCCAGTACTTC.

This clonotype was counted many times. The CDR3 nucleotides are TGCGCCAGCAGCATTGGACCTAATGAAAAACTGTTTTTT. Encoded protein: CASSIGPNEKLFF. The genes are TRBV5-1 and TRBJ1-4; D gene uncertain. V was shortened by 4 bases and J by 3 bases, with 7 bases between the two germline ends. The germline V gene has CDR1 SGHRS and CDR2 YFSETQ. The CDR3 is 13 residues long.

In this sample, this clonotype turned up a few times. The rearrangement uses TRBV3-1 and TRBJ1-1; TRBD1 might be the D (5 bases). The germline gives CDR1 LGHDT, CDR2 YNNKEL (reference sequence). Trimming shortened V by 5 bases and J by 5 bases, and 9 bases separated the two germline ends. CDR3 length equals 12 residues. The CDR3 here is CASSNRGTEAFF. In DNA, the CDR3 is TGTGCCAGCAGCAATCGGGGGACTGAAGCTTTCTTT.

This clonotype was detected ten times or more. The chain uses TRBV5-1 and TRBJ2-1; tentatively, D is TRBD2 (6 bases). Germline V gene lookup returns CDR1 SGHRS and CDR2 YFSETQ. V was cut by 1 base and J by 1 base, with 9 bases left in between. The CDR3 has 15 amino acids. CDR3 protein: CASSLRRDSYNEQFF. DNA of the CDR3: TGCGCCAGCAGCTTGCGGCGGGATTCCTACAATGAGCAGTTCTTC.

This clonotype was detected many times. V usage is TRBV12-3 or TRBV12-4 and J usage is TRBJ2-1; no reliable D call. The CDR3 covers 15 residues. Trimming stripped 1 base from V and 0 bases from J, with 7 bases between. CDR3 nucleotide sequence: TGTGCCAGCAGTTTAGACCTCTTCTCCTACAATGAGCAGTTCTTC. Translated, it gives CASSLDLFSYNEQFF.

The table lists this clonotype with a few counts. This chain joins TRBV3-1 and TRBJ2-3, with TRBD2 identical over 8 bases. The CDR3 runs to 16 residues. Trimming took 2 bases from V and 3 from J; bases not matched to a gene: 7. CDR1 and CDR2 (germline): LGHDT, YNNKEL (reference sequence). In DNA form, the CDR3 reads TGTGCCAGCAGCCAAAGGGTGGGCGGGAGGACAGATACGCAGTATTTT. Translating gives CASSQRVGGRTDTQYF.

This clonotype was recorded a few times. This CDR3 reads CASSLRVSPTSGANVLTF. CDR3 nucleotide sequence: TGCGCCAGCAGCTTGCGTGTAAGCCCAACCTCTGGGGCCAACGTCCTGACTTTC. V and J are TRBV5-1 and TRBJ2-6; D call uncertain. The germline gives CDR1 SGHRS, CDR2 YFSETQ. Trimming took 1 base from V and 0 from J, leaving 14 bases between them. This CDR3 contains 18 residues.

The chain couples TRBV6-1 to TRBJ2-2; perhaps D is TRBD1 or TRBD2 (5 bases each). This CDR3 has 17 amino acids. The germline CDR1 and CDR2 sequences are MNHNS and SASEGT. Trimming pared 0 bases from V and 9 bases from J, leaving 20 bases between. This CDR3 reads CASSEALLGTIARELFF. Here the CDR3 DNA reads TGTGCCAGCAGTGAAGCGCTTCTAGGGACCATAGCTCGGGAGCTGTTTTTT.

The J gene is TRBJ2-3, the V gene TRBV30; TRBD2 is a possible D gene (5 bases). Germline CDR1 reads GTSNPN; CDR2 reads SVGIG (reference sequence). The V end was cut by 2 bases, the J end by 2 bases, with 8 bases between. The CDR3 runs 13 residues. This CDR3 reads CAWSSGPTDTQYF. The CDR3 coding sequence is TGTGCCTGGAGTAGCGGACCCACAGATACGCAGTATTTT.

This clonotype was seen more than once but under ten times. This rearrangement joins TRBV7-6 to TRBJ1-1; tentatively, D is TRBD1 (5 bases). V lost 1 base, J lost 7 bases, and 13 bases lay in between. CDR1 and CDR2 (germline): SGHVS, FNYEAQ. The CDR3 is 14 residues long. The CDR3 bases are TGTGCCAGCAGCTTAGTCCCAGGACATTATGAAGCTTTCTTT. It translates to CASSLVPGHYEAFF. The complete variable domain, with remaining parts taken from reference TRBV7-6 and TRBJ1-1, reads GAGVSQSPRYKVTKRGQDVALRCDPISGHVSLYWYRQALGQGPEFLTYFNYEAQQDKSGLPNDRFSAERPEGSISTLTIQRTEQRDSAMYRCASSLVPGHYEAFFGQGTRLTVV.

There are a few counts of this clonotype. The chain couples TRBV4-1 to TRBJ2-2; D possibly uses TRBD1 or TRBD2 (5 bases each). Germline lookup yields CDR1 MGHRA and CDR2 YSYEKL. The CDR3 covers 17 residues. V was cut by 4 bases and J by 5 bases, with 20 bases left in between. CDR3 region: CASSLPRQGEETGELFF. CDR3 DNA: TGCGCCAGCAGCCTGCCTCGCCAGGGAGAAGAGACCGGGGAGCTGTTTTTT.

This clonotype was picked up a small number of times. V is TRBV12-3 or TRBV12-4 and J is TRBJ2-2, with D possibly TRBD2 on 6 matching bases. CDR3 length equals 18 residues. Between the trimmed V and J ends, which lost 2 bases and 5 bases, there was a span of 21 bases. The DNA for the CDR3 is TGTGCCAGCAGTTTACTCCTGGGAAGGACCAGCGGGACCGGGGAGCTGTTTTTT. Its translation: CASSLLLGRTSGTGELFF.

This clonotype was seen at least ten times. V gene TRBV7-8 combines with J gene TRBJ2-5, with TRBD2 matching 11 bases. This CDR3 region has 15 residues. After removal of 5 bases from V and 5 bases from J, the junction contained 7 bases not matched to a gene. Germline V gene lookup returns CDR1 SGHVS and CDR2 FQNEAQ. The CDR3 nucleotides read TGTGCCAGCAGCGCCATACTAGCGGGAGACGAGACCCAGTACTTC. This codes for CASSAILAGDETQYF.

The CDR3: CASSLAGLATYNEQFF. The CDR3 bases are TGCGCCAGCAGCTTGGCCGGACTAGCGACCTACAATGAGCAGTTCTTC. The V gene is TRBV5-1, the J gene TRBJ2-1, with 9 bases matching TRBD2. V lost 0 bases and J lost 2; bases outside the gene matches: 3. The CDR3 loop spans 16 amino acids. In germline, CDR1 is SGHRS, CDR2 YFSETQ.

This clonotype has only one observation. The chain couples TRBV3-1 to TRBJ2-7; TRBD2 aligns across 12 bases. CDR1 LGHDT and CDR2 YNNKEL come from the germline V gene (reference sequence). The CDR3 extends over 18 amino acids. V was clipped by 1 base and J by 3 bases; unmatched bases: 10. The CDR3 DNA is TGTGCCAGCAGCCAAGTACTAGCGGGAGGCTCGTACAACTACGAGCAGTACTTC. Translation: CASSQVLAGGSYNYEQYF.

This chain joins TRBV7-9 and TRBJ2-5; D remains ambiguous. V shed 5 bases and J shed 1 base, with 17 bases lying between them. CDR3 length: 16 residues. CDR1 and CDR2 from the germline V gene are SEHNR and FQNEAQ (reference sequence). CDR3 DNA sequence: TGTGCCAGCAGCATCCAGTTATACGGTTTCCAAGAGACCCAGTACTTC. Translation gives CASSIQLYGFQETQYF.

The sample holds many counts of this clonotype. This chain links TRBV7-7 with TRBJ2-3; possible D gene TRBD2, 6 bases. This CDR3 has 16 residues. Germline lookup yields CDR1 SSHAT and CDR2 FNYEAQ (reference sequence). The V and J ends lost 3 bases and 3 bases respectively, with 16 bases between them. The CDR3 DNA reads as TGTGCCAGCAGCTTGGGTGGGACTCCGCGGACAGATACGCAGTATTTT. It specifies CASSLGGTPRTDTQYF.

This clonotype was observed a few times. The CDR3 reads CASSQVTSGAYNEQFF. CDR3 DNA sequence: TGCGCCAGCAGCCAAGTAACTAGCGGTGCCTACAATGAGCAGTTCTTC. V gene TRBV4-1 combines with J gene TRBJ2-1, with 8 nucleotides matching TRBD2. J was trimmed by 2 bases and V by 1 base; bases with no gene match: 4. Germline V gene sequence: CDR1 MGHRA, CDR2 YSYEKL. The CDR3 has 16 amino acids.

This clonotype showed up just a few times. The chain employs TRBV2 and TRBJ2-1, with TRBD1 matching 7 bases. Germline V gene sequence: CDR1 SNHLY, CDR2 FYNNEI. The trim removed 7 bases at V and 3 bases at J, leaving 3 bases unmatched. This CDR3 is built from 13 residues. The CDR3 loop reads CASTRQGYNEQFF. CDR3 DNA: TGTGCCAGCACAAGACAGGGCTACAATGAGCAGTTCTTC.

Many counts were recorded for this clonotype. This CDR3 reads CSVVWLAGVETQYF. The CDR3 DNA is TGCAGCGTTGTATGGCTAGCGGGAGTAGAGACCCAGTACTTC. The V call is TRBV29-1, the J call TRBJ2-5; 10 bases align to TRBD2. Germline loops: CDR1 SQVTM, CDR2 ANQGSEA. V shed 4 bases, J shed 4 bases, and the junction held 6 bases outside the gene matches. The length of the CDR3 is 14 residues.

This clonotype was counted only a few times. The chain joins TRBV5-4 to TRBJ2-5; 10 positions match TRBD2. CDR1 is SGHNT, CDR2 YYREEE, per germline (reference sequence). Losses at the gene ends were 0 bases for V and 1 base for J; bases not matched to a gene: 9. This CDR3 has 18 residues. For the CDR3, the DNA is TGTGCCAGCAGCTTGGCGGCTAGCGGGAGCAGGTCCCAAGAGACCCAGTACTTC. This sequence encodes CASSLAASGSRSQETQYF.

This clonotype was seen repeatedly, ten times or more. The chain links TRBV29-1 to TRBJ2-7; D remains ambiguous. The CDR3 is made up of 12 amino acids. With 4 bases removed from V and 2 bases from J, the gap between germline ends came to 9 bases. Per germline, CDR1 SQVTM and CDR2 ANQGSEA. CDR3: CSVVNSPYEQYF. The CDR3 nucleotides read TGCAGCGTTGTGAACAGCCCCTACGAGCAGTACTTC.

This clonotype came up a few times. This chain uses TRBV4-1 with TRBJ2-1, with 9 bases that match TRBD2. Unmatched junction bases numbered 8, after V lost 1 base and J lost 7 bases. CDR1 is MGHRA, CDR2 YSYEKL, per germline. This CDR3 spans 16 amino acids. CDR3 sequence reads: CASSQGGGRAVNEQFF. For the CDR3, the DNA is TGCGCCAGCAGCCAAGGAGGCGGGAGGGCCGTAAATGAGCAGTTCTTC.

J is TRBJ2-5 and V is TRBV6-1; D may be TRBD1 or TRBD2 (5 bases each). This CDR3 comprises 14 residues. Germline V CDR1 and CDR2: MNHNS, SASEGT. Between the trimmed V and J ends, which lost 11 bases and 5 bases, there was a span of 21 bases. Here the CDR3 reads CAFATRGATETQYF. The CDR3 DNA reads as TGTGCCTTCGCCACAAGGGGAGCCACGGAGACCCAGTACTTC.